This paragraph covers one T cell receptor (beta chain) sequence. The antigen is unknown. These data are taken from a study of CD8 T cells in Susac syndrome. The overall study: Treatment status at blood draw for the Susac syndrome patients was therapy-naive, corticosteroids, or intravenous immunoglobulin alone.

This CDR3 is 15 amino acids long. Germline CDR1 SGHDN, CDR2 FVKESK. The V and J ends lost 4 bases and 8 bases respectively, with 17 bases between them. It was with random hexamers that roughly 0.45 to 1 ug RNA was reverse transcribed. MiXCR was run by TCRdb on the immunoSEQ multiplex PCR reads, yielding one entry per CDR3 protein. The top ten hold around 0.45% of the sample, which has tens of thousands of distinct CDR3 sequences, around 93% seen once. Study-wide findings and caveats: Among people with Susac, CD8+ clonal expansion was greatest in TEMRA cells and active patients.

V usage is TRBV14 and J usage is TRBJ1-4, with no clear D. This clonotype was obtained from a human donor with Susac syndrome. Source material: CD8+ T cells from PBMCs. The CDR3 loop is CASSRIGRPPEKLFF. Written as DNA, the CDR3 is TGTGCCAGCAGCCGAATTGGGAGGCCACCAGAAAAACTGTTTTTT.